The present T cell receptor beta chain was sequenced within a study of blood T cells in healthy people across ages. Study-level points and caveats: A roughly linear fall in TCR beta diversity per million T cells was seen with increasing age. For the donors, CMV status was unknown and possibly confounded expanded clonotype changes.

Trimming removed 3 bases from V and 6 bases from J, with 8 bases in between. The CDR3 is 11 residues long. The germline CDR1 and CDR2 sequences are DFQATT and SNEGSKA (reference sequence). In regard to this clonotype: Its specificity is not known.

The use of a sample-barcoded 5' primer and a J-beta primer mix characterized a second PCR of roughly 6 to 11 cycles. Through a template-switch adaptor with 12 random nucleotides, each cDNA molecule received a tag. Any given sample supplied a minimum of 2.5 million CDR3-containing paired-end reads. TCRdb re-analysed the 5' RACE reads in MiXCR, keeping a single row per CDR3 protein. The profile shows 800,000 to 1,000,000 distinct CDR3 sequences, roughly 43% of them singletons. The J gene is TRBJ1-2, the V gene TRBV20-1; D gene unclear. The TCR comes from a man aged 25-40 years in good health. The source material was blood. CDR3 amino acids: CSARSLDGYTF. CDR3 nucleotide sequence: TGCAGTGCTAGGAGTCTGGATGGCTACACCTTC.